The 9 T cell receptor beta chains reported below all come from one sample, sequenced in a study of stem cell transplantation in POMP-related autoinflammatory disease. Here immunoSEQ multiplex PCR was the method, and the copy in TCRdb shows in-frame clones only, minus some. The table shows more than 25,000 clones, with roughly 88% occurring only once. The material was CD4+ T cells from PBMCs, obtained before stem cell transplantation. The source is a human donor with POMP-related autoinflammation and immune dysregulation (PRAID).

This rearrangement joins TRBV2 to TRBJ2-3, with TRBD1 identical over 9 bases. Per the germline V gene, CDR1 is SNHLY and CDR2 is FYNNEI. The CDR3 runs 17 residues. V lost 6 bases, J lost 0 bases, and 10 bases stayed unmatched. CDR3 sequence reads: CASRWDRVISSTDTQYF. The CDR3 nucleotides are TGTGCCAGCAGATGGGACAGGGTCATTTCTAGCACAGATACGCAGTATTTT.

The chain is built from TRBV6-1 and TRBJ2-3; 8 positions agree with TRBD2. The CDR3 has 15 amino acids. Germline CDR1 and CDR2: MNHNS and SASEGT. The V and J ends lost 5 bases and 1 base, in that order; junction bases with no gene match: 5. The CDR3: CASSRTSRRTDTQYF. The CDR3 coding sequence is TGTGCCAGCAGTCGGACTAGCCGCCGCACAGATACGCAGTATTTT.

V gene TRBV6-5 combines with J gene TRBJ2-4, with 7 positions matching TRBD2. This CDR3 is 14 amino acids long. Looked up from germline, CDR1 is MNHEY and CDR2 is SVGAGI. V shed 6 bases, J shed 6 bases, and the junction held 8 bases outside the gene matches. The CDR3 here is CASRPGSGTNIQYF. The CDR3 bases are TGTGCCAGCAGACCCGGGAGCGGGACAAACATTCAGTACTTC.

V gene TRBV6-1 combines with J gene TRBJ1-5, with D perhaps matching TRBD1 (5 bases). CDR3 length: 15 amino acids. With 6 bases removed from V and 7 bases from J, the gap between germline ends came to 19 bases. Germline values: CDR1 MNHNS, CDR2 SASEGT. The CDR3 sequence: CASSAEQGVGQPQHF. The CDR3 nucleotides read TGTGCCAGCAGCGCCGAGCAGGGAGTAGGGCAGCCCCAGCATTTT.

The V and J genes are TRBV6-1 and TRBJ2-1, with TRBD2 matching 9 bases. The J segment lost 5 bases and the V segment lost 7 bases, leaving 6 bases of the junction unmatched. Germline V lookup: CDR1 MNHNS, CDR2 SASEGT. The CDR3 spans 14 residues. CDR3 in DNA: TGTGCCAGCATCTTAGCGGGAGCAGACAATGAGCAGTTCTTC. Its translation is CASILAGADNEQFF.

This sequence joins TRBV7-9 and TRBJ2-7, with 8 bases matching TRBD1. Trimming at V came to 2 bases and at J to 6 bases, leaving 6 bases not matched to a gene. CDR3 length equals 14 residues. The V gene's germline CDR1 is SEHNR and CDR2 FQNEAQ (reference sequence). CDR3 DNA: TGTGCCAGCAGCTTACGGACAGGGTCTCGCGAGCAGTACTTC. Its translation is CASSLRTGSREQYF.

The chain carries TRBV4-1 and TRBJ2-3, with 10 bases aligning to TRBD2. The germline V gene has CDR1 MGHRA and CDR2 YSYEKL. The CDR3 runs 18 residues. Germline trimming cut 1 base from V and 0 bases from J; bases unmatched to any gene: 7. The CDR3 DNA is TGCGCCAGCAGCCAAGTTAGTAGCGGGAGGTCTAGCACAGATACGCAGTATTTT. Translated: CASSQVSSGRSSTDTQYF.

This chain uses TRBV5-5 with TRBJ1-1; unclear D gene. From germline, CDR1 is SGHKS and CDR2 YYEKEE (reference sequence). Trimming pared 0 bases from V and 5 bases from J, leaving 14 bases between. The length of the CDR3 is 15 residues. Here the CDR3 reads CASSLVGGLRTEAFF. CDR3 in DNA: TGTGCCAGCAGCTTGGTTGGAGGGTTGAGGACTGAAGCTTTCTTT.

There are a few counts of this clone. This sequence joins TRBV7-9 and TRBJ1-1, with a possible D match to TRBD1 (5 bases). Trimming took off 4 bases at V and 9 bases at J, with 12 bases between the two ends. Germline values: CDR1 SEHNR, CDR2 FQNEAQ (reference sequence). This CDR3 contains 12 residues. The CDR3 loop reads CASSSTRQQAFF. DNA for the CDR3: TGTGCCAGCAGCTCTACCCGACAGCAAGCTTTCTTT.